This entry lists 26 T cell receptor beta chains sequenced from one sample in a study of beta chain features in type 1 diabetes. Study outcomes and limitations: Among patients with Type 1 diabetes, TCRB CDR3s were moderately but significantly shorter in every one of the four CD4+ subsets.

Their target antigens are unknown. Of the isolated RNA, all was reverse transcribed, and so the sequenced material was expressed TCRB transcripts. Sequenced by immunoSEQ multiplex PCR; TCRdb stores in-frame clones only, minus some. This sample has around 690,000 clones, with around 12% found just once. Sequenced material: naive CD4+ T cells from blood. These receptor sequences come from a young man with type 1 diabetes.

This clone was observed a few times. The V gene is TRBV5-4, the J gene TRBJ1-6; maybe TRBD1 (5 bases). V dropped 6 bases and J dropped 3 bases, with 13 bases sitting between them. This CDR3 has 15 amino acids. Germline V gene lookup returns CDR1 SGHNT and CDR2 YYREEE (reference sequence). CDR3 region: CASTSSGRYNSPLHF. The CDR3 DNA follows: TGTGCCAGCACCTCCTCGGGGCGCTATAATTCACCCCTCCACTTT.

This clone was picked up a small number of times. The rearrangement uses TRBV4-3 and TRBJ2-1; D may match TRBD1 or TRBD2 (7 bases each). The ends were cut back, 4 bases at V and 0 bases at J, with 16 bases in the middle. CDR1 LGHNA and CDR2 YSLEER come from the germline V gene. CDR3 size: 17 residues. CDR3 DNA: TGCGCCAGCAGCCCAGGGGGGGCGAGAAGCTCCTACAATGAGCAGTTCTTC. This codes for CASSPGGARSSYNEQFF.

The chain links TRBV7-9 to TRBJ2-3, with 9 nucleotides matching TRBD1. V dropped 4 bases and J dropped 4; count of bases not matched to a gene: 3. Per the germline V gene, CDR1 is SEHNR and CDR2 is FQNEAQ (reference sequence). The CDR3 has 14 amino acids. The CDR3 here is CASSSGTGSDTQYF. DNA for the CDR3: TGTGCCAGCAGCTCCGGGACAGGGTCAGATACGCAGTATTTT.

This clone was observed a few times. The V and J genes are TRBV19 and TRBJ1-6, with D possibly TRBD1 on 5 matching bases. CDR1 LNHDA and CDR2 SQIVND come from the germline V gene (reference sequence). Trimming left V 4 bases short and J 6 bases short, with 10 bases between. The CDR3 loop spans 14 amino acids. This CDR3 is CASSTGRGNSPLHF. DNA for the CDR3: TGTGCCAGTAGTACGGGACGGGGTAATTCACCCCTCCACTTT.

The chain uses TRBV7-2 and TRBJ1-2, with 7 positions matching TRBD1. Germline CDR1 SGHTA, CDR2 FQGNSA. The CDR3 consists of 15 residues. With V trimmed by 5 bases and J by 8 bases, 14 bases remained unmatched. Here the CDR3 DNA reads TGTGCCAGCAGCGCCCATACAGGGGACCAGGTCGGCTACACCTTC. This gives the protein CASSAHTGDQVGYTF.

This clone was detected a few times. CDR3 loop: CASSLEERSYEQYF. The CDR3 DNA follows: TGTGCCAGCAGCTTGGAGGAGCGCTCCTACGAGCAGTACTTC. The chain employs TRBV5-4 and TRBJ2-7; D gene unclear. The CDR3 extends over 14 amino acids. The V and J ends lost 0 bases and 0 bases respectively, with 7 bases between them. The germline CDR1 and CDR2 sequences are SGHNT and YYREEE (reference sequence).

This chain connects TRBV5-1 to TRBJ1-1; no reliable D call. Germline values: CDR1 SGHRS, CDR2 YFSETQ. CDR3 size: 14 residues. Trimming took off 7 bases at V and 7 bases at J, with 20 bases between the two ends. DNA of the CDR3: TGCGCCAGCGGCTACACAGTCACGCGGAATGAAGCTTTCTTT. It translates to CASGYTVTRNEAFF.

The chain is built from TRBV18 and TRBJ2-3; 7 bases map to TRBD1. The ends lost 2 bases at V and 0 bases at J; junction bases unmatched: 5. There are 16 residues in the CDR3. Germline CDR1 is KGHSH and CDR2 is LQKENI. The CDR3 sequence: CASSPNPGQSTDTQYF. In DNA form, the CDR3 reads TGTGCCAGCTCACCAAACCCGGGACAGAGCACAGATACGCAGTATTTT.

This clone was found a few times. Other DNA sequences from this sample encode an identical CDR3 as well. The chain recombines TRBV11-2 with TRBJ1-5; D unresolved. Trimming stripped 0 bases from V and 7 bases from J, with 4 bases between. The germline V gene encodes CDR1 SGHAT and CDR2 FQNNGV. The CDR3 totals 12 residues. CDR3 sequence (DNA): TGTGCCAGCAGCTTAGAGGGCCAGCCCCAGCATTTT. Translated: CASSLEGQPQHF.

This clone was counted a few times. The chain recombines TRBV7-8 with TRBJ2-7, with D tentatively TRBD1 (5 bases). Trimming shortened V by 0 bases and J by 7 bases, and 13 bases separated the two germline ends. Germline loops: CDR1 SGHVS, CDR2 FQNEAQ. The CDR3 runs to 14 residues. The CDR3 sequence is CASSLAHGAGEQYF. The DNA of the CDR3 is TGTGCCAGCAGCTTAGCGCATGGGGCCGGAGAGCAGTACTTC. Drawing the rest from reference TRBV7-8 and TRBJ2-7, the complete variable domain is GAGVSQSPRYKVAKRGQDVALRCDPISGHVSLFWYQQALGQGPEFLTYFQNEAQLDKSGLPSDRFFAERPEGSVSTLKIQRTQQEDSAVYLCASSLAHGAGEQYFGPGTRLTVT.

This clone occurred a few times. V and J are TRBV29-1 and TRBJ2-1; 8 bases map to TRBD2. The CDR3 covers 14 residues. Per germline, CDR1 SQVTM and CDR2 ANQGSEA. V was pared by 1 base and J by 7 bases, with 6 bases of the junction left unmatched. The CDR3 DNA is TGCAGCGTTGAAGGGCGGGGGGCTCGGAATGAGCAGTTCTTC. Protein product: CSVEGRGARNEQFF.

This sequence joins TRBV7-2 and TRBJ1-2, with D uncertain. The germline V and J ends were trimmed by 5 bases and 6 bases, with 16 bases remaining between them. This CDR3 contains 14 residues. Germline V gene data show CDR1 as SGHTA and CDR2 as FQGNSA. The CDR3 reads CASSPPERRNGYTF. The CDR3 DNA follows: TGTGCCAGCAGCCCCCCCGAGAGACGAAATGGCTACACCTTC. Full variable domain (rest looked up from reference TRBV7-2 and TRBJ1-2): GAGVSQSPSNKVTEKGKDVELRCDPISGHTALYWYRQSLGQGLEFLIYFQGNSAPDKSGLPSDRFSAERTGGSVSTLTIQRTQQEDSAVYLCASSPPERRNGYTFGSGTRLTVV.

This clone was detected only a few times. V usage is TRBV19 and J usage is TRBJ2-3; TRBD2 agrees at 9 bases. The CDR3 consists of 15 residues. V shed 5 bases, J shed 4 bases, and the junction held 7 bases outside the gene matches. Germline V CDR1 and CDR2: LNHDA, SQIVND (reference sequence). The CDR3 here is CASSPAGLAPDTQYF. The CDR3 bases are TGTGCCAGTAGTCCAGCCGGACTAGCGCCAGATACGCAGTATTTT.

This clone has a handful of counts. V gene TRBV29-1 combines with J gene TRBJ1-1, with D unclear. V dropped 1 base and J dropped 8 bases, with 8 bases sitting between them. The CDR3 contains 11 residues. Germline V CDR1 and CDR2: SQVTM, ANQGSEA. CDR3 DNA sequence: TGCAGCGTTGAAGGTTCTGAGGAAGCTTTCTTT. Translation: CSVEGSEEAFF.

V and J are TRBV28 and TRBJ2-7; the match to TRBD2 covers 12 bases. Germline CDR1 and CDR2: MDHEN and SYDVKM. The CDR3 runs to 15 residues. Losses at the gene ends were 2 bases for V and 3 bases for J; bases not matched to a gene: 2. CDR3 nucleotide sequence: TGTGCCAGCAGTTTACCGACTAGCGGGGGCTACGAGCAGTACTTC. Translating it yields CASSLPTSGGYEQYF.

This clone was seen more than once but under ten times. The chain links TRBV6-6 to TRBJ2-7; D might be TRBD2 (6 bases). The germline gives CDR1 MNHNY, CDR2 SVGAGI (reference sequence). The germline V and J ends were trimmed by 1 base and 6 bases, with 13 bases remaining between them. CDR3 length equals 14 residues. The CDR3 DNA follows: TGTGCCAGCAGTTACTACAAGGAGGGCTCCGAGCAGTACTTC. This gives the protein CASSYYKEGSEQYF.

V usage is TRBV6-1 and J usage is TRBJ1-5; D uncertain. The V end lost 8 bases, the J end lost 3 bases, and 17 bases lay between the germline ends. Looked up from germline, CDR1 is MNHNS and CDR2 is SASEGT. The CDR3 extends over 15 amino acids. For the CDR3, the DNA is TGTGCCAGCCGGTTAGACATGGAAACCAATCAGCCCCAGCATTTT. Translating gives CASRLDMETNQPQHF.

In its sample, this clone was seen a few times. V and J are TRBV28 and TRBJ2-3, with D possibly being TRBD2 (6 bases). The CDR3 is made up of 13 amino acids. Germline-derived CDR1 and CDR2 are MDHEN and SYDVKM. Trimming removed 8 bases at V and 5 bases at J, with 14 bases between. CDR3 nucleotide sequence: TGTGCCAGCGGGGGGAGTGCTGGAGATACGCAGTATTTT. It is translated as CASGGSAGDTQYF.

The rearrangement uses TRBV4-2 and TRBJ1-4; D gene uncertain. Germline-derived CDR1 and CDR2 are LGHNA and YNFKEQ. The CDR3 loop spans 14 amino acids. The V end was cut by 3 bases, the J end by 8 bases, with 13 bases between. Here the CDR3 reads CASSQAQLGEKLFF. The CDR3 DNA sequence: TGTGCCAGCAGCCAGGCCCAACTTGGGGAAAAACTGTTTTTT.

The chain recombines TRBV7-9 with TRBJ2-3; 11 bases map to TRBD2. This CDR3 contains 15 residues. Germline CDR1 reads SEHNR; CDR2 reads FQNEAQ (reference sequence). The V segment lost 1 base and the J segment 4 bases; nucleotides outside the gene matches: 1. CDR3 coding DNA: TGTGCCAGCAGCTTAGGACTAGCGGGGTCAGATACGCAGTATTTT. It codes for CASSLGLAGSDTQYF. The entire variable domain, with the rest obtained from reference TRBV7-9 and TRBJ2-3, is as follows: DTGVSQNPRHKITKRGQNVTFRCDPISEHNRLYWYRQTLGQGPEFLTYFQNEAQLEKSRLLSDRFSAERPKGSFSTLEIQRTEQGDSAMYLCASSLGLAGSDTQYFGPGTRLTVL.

V gene TRBV10-3 combines with J gene TRBJ2-5, with 13 bases aligning to TRBD2. Trimming took 6 bases from V and 2 from J; bases not matched to a gene: 9. The V gene's germline CDR1 is ENHRY and CDR2 SYGVKD. CDR3 length: 17 amino acids. The CDR3 DNA sequence: TGTGCCATCAGCGCCAGACTAGCGGGGGGAACACAAGAGACCCAGTACTTC. Translated, it gives CAISARLAGGTQETQYF.

As concerns this clone: The sample has other DNA sequences that encode this CDR3 too. The gene calls are TRBV28 and TRBJ2-7, with a tentative D call TRBD1 (5 bases). The CDR3 totals 14 residues. V was clipped by 3 bases and J by 1 base, with 10 bases between them. The V gene's germline CDR1 is MDHEN and CDR2 SYDVKM. For the CDR3, the DNA is TGTGCCAGCAGTTTGTCGCAGGGTTCCTACGAGCAGTACTTC. Its translation: CASSLSQGSYEQYF. The full variable domain, with the rest looked up from reference TRBV28 and TRBJ2-7, is DVKVTQSSRYLVKRTGEKVFLECVQDMDHENMFWYRQDPGLGLRLIYFSYDVKMKEKGDIPEGYSVSREKKERFSLILESASTNQTSMYLCASSLSQGSYEQYFGPGTRLTVT.

This chain links TRBV7-2 with TRBJ2-2, with D perhaps TRBD1 (6 bases). Germline lookup yields CDR1 SGHTA and CDR2 FQGNSA. This CDR3 has 15 amino acids. With 5 bases removed from V and 0 bases from J, the gap between germline ends came to 10 bases. CDR3 in DNA: TGTGCCAGCAGCCGCGGACAGTCGAACACCGGGGAGCTGTTTTTT. Protein sequence: CASSRGQSNTGELFF.

This clone was detected only a few times. CDR3 amino acids: CASSSLLTGGSDTQYF. The DNA for the CDR3 is TGTGCCAGCAGCTCCCTCCTAACCGGGGGCTCCGATACGCAGTATTTT. The chain combines TRBV7-9 with TRBJ2-3; D may match TRBD1 or TRBD2 (6 bases each). The CDR3 is 16 residues long. Trimming pared 4 bases from V and 6 bases from J, leaving 20 bases between. Germline CDR1 and CDR2: SEHNR and FQNEAQ (reference sequence).

V is TRBV4-3 and J is TRBJ2-3, with D possibly being TRBD1 (5 bases). Germline CDR1 reads LGHNA; CDR2 reads YSLEER. V dropped 0 bases and J dropped 7 bases, with 11 bases sitting between them. This CDR3 has 14 residues. In DNA, the CDR3 is TGCGCCAGCAGCCAAGATCGACGGACAAATACGCAGTATTTT. It translates to CASSQDRRTNTQYF.

The rearrangement uses TRBV14 and TRBJ1-1; no definite D call. The CDR3 extends over 12 amino acids. Germline V gene sequence: CDR1 SGHDN, CDR2 FVKESK. Trimming cost V 3 bases and J 6 bases, with 8 bases left between them. The CDR3 spells CASSHRQAEAFF. CDR3 in DNA: TGTGCCAGCAGCCATCGTCAAGCTGAAGCTTTCTTT.